This T cell receptor beta chain derives from a study of T cell responses to AZD1222 COVID-19 vaccine. Study findings and constraints: Spike was spanned by vaccine-associated CD4 TCRs, which were dominant at 160-218 and 743-854.

Sequenced by immunoSEQ multiplex PCR; TCRdb stores in-frame clones only, minus some. Here the sample spans approximately 140,000 clones, roughly 93% being singletons. The CDR3 spans 17 residues. In germline, CDR1 is MGHRA, CDR2 YSYEKL. As to this clone: Its target is not known. The germline gene is not matched at one end of the junction; a read error may be the cause.

The TCR was taken from an adult in good health. The sample in question was peripheral blood, obtained on day 0 of MenACWY control vaccination. The V call is TRBV4-1, the J call TRBJ1-1; D remains ambiguous. The CDR3 DNA follows: TGCGCCAGCAGCCAACGAACCTTACAGAGAATGAACAGTGAAGCTTTCTTT. As protein: CASSQRTLQRMNSEAFF.